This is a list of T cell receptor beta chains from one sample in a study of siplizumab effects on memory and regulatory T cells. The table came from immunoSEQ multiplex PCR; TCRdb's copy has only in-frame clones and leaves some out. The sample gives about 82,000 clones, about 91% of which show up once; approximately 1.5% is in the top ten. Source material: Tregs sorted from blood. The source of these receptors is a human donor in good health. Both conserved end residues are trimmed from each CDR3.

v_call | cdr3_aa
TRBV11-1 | ASSLSANIQY
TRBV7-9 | ASSLLKTRSDTQY
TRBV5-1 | ASSLWGTDTQY
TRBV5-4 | ASSQGGTGVYEQY
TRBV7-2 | ASSLGTGSYEQY
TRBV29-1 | SVEDGKGEKLF
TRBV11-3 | ASSLDRDPQY
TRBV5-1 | ASSLDPDQPQH
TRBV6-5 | ASRRQHYGYT
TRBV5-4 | ASSGREDVYPEQY
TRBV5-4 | ASSIPSGGTETQY
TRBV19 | ASRMDPLSSYNEQF
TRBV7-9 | ASSLDEGKAF
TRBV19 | ASSPGPSTEAF
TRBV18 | ASSPWTPNTGELF
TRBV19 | ASRLQGVGDTEAF
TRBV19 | ASSRAGALYTDTQY
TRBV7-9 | ASSLVQAGELF
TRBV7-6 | ASSGRVAGGQDTQY
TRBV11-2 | ASSLLGSNEKLF
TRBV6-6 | ASSYWSAESYGYT
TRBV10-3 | AISESRGLGYGYT
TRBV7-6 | ASSPIPGSGYT
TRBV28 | ASWRTGGARGYT
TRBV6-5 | ASGNRGDYEQY
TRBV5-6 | ASSLGGQTSVY
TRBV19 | ASINSRVNGELF
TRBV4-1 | ASSQETGGASYNSPLH
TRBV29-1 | SVEGLRGGSGELF
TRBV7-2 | ASSLASGGTGELF
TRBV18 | ASSPGGDSPLH
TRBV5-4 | ASSFNAMPAF
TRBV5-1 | ASSLERQWNSPLH
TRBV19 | ASSMGGPQH
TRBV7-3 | ASGTGVTDTQY
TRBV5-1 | ASSLGADTQY
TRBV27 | ASSLWGYYGYT
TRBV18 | ASSPGMNTEAF
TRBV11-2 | ASTGRLPPKNIQY
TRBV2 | ASSEAWTSVFQETQY
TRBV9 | ASSDGHLSTDTQY
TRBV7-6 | ASSLGWGANNSPLH
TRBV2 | ASMVGGPRKEKLF
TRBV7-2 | ASSLAQTSYGYT
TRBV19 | ASSVVQGAGELF